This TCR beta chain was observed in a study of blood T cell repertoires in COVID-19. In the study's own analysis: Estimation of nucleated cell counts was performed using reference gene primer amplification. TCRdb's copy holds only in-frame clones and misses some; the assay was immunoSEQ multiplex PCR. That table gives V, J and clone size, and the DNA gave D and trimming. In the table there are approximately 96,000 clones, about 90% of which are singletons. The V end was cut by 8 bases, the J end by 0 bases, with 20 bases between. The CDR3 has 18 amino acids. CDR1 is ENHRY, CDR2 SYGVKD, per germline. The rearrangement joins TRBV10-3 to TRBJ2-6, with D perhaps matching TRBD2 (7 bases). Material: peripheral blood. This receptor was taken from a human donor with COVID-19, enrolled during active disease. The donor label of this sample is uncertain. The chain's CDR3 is CAIWEGGVSVSGANVLTF. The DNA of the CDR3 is TGTGCCATCTGGGAGGGGGGTGTCAGCGTCTCTGGGGCCAACGTCCTGACTTTC.